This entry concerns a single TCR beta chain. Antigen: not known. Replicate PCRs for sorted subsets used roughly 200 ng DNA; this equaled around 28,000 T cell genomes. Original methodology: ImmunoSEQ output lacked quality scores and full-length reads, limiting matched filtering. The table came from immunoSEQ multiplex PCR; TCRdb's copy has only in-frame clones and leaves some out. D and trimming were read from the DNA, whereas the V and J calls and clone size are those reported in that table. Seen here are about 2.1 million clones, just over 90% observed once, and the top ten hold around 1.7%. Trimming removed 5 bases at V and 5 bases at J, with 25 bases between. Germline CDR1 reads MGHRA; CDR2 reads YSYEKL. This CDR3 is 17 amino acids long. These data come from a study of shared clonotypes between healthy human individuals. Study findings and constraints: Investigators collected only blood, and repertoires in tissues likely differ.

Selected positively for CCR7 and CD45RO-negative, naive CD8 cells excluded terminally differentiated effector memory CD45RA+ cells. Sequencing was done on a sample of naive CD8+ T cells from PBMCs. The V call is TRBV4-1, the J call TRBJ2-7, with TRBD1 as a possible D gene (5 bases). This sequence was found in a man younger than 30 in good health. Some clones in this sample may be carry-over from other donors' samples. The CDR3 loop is CASSYRAGGTGLHEQYF. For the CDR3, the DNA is TGCGCCAGCAGCTACCGCGCAGGCGGCACAGGTCTACACGAGCAGTACTTC.